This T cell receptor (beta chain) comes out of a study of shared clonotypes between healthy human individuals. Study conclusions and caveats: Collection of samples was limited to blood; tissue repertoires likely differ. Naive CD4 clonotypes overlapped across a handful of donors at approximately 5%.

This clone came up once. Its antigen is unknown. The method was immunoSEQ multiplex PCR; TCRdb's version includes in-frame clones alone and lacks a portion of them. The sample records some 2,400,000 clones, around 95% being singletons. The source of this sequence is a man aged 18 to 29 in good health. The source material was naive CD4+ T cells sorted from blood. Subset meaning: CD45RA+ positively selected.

CDR3 sequence reads: CAIKAGQGNQPQHF. The CDR3 DNA follows: TGTGCCATCAAGGCGGGACAGGGGAATCAGCCCCAGCATTTT. The rearrangement uses TRBV10-3 and TRBJ1-5, with TRBD1 matching 10 bases. V trimming: 7 bases; J trimming: 4 bases; junction bases outside the gene matches: 4. This CDR3 has 14 amino acids. The V gene's germline CDR1 is ENHRY and CDR2 SYGVKD.